Listed below are T cell receptor beta chains from one sample, sequenced in a study of OX40 agonist ivuxolimab in advanced cancers. The protocol was immunoSEQ multiplex PCR, while the TCRdb copy is restricted to in-frame clones and leaves out a portion. The profile shows around 80,000 clones, more than 70% of them singletons. Here the sequenced sample was CD4+ or CD8+ T cells sorted from blood, taken in a trial of the OX40 agonist ivuxolimab. The receptors derive from an adult with an advanced solid tumor such as melanoma, head and neck, liver or kidney cancer. The CDR3 runs from the conserved cysteine through the conserved F or W. A D gene is named only where the DNA matches it firmly.

D gene: TRBD2
V gene: TRBV5-1
CDR3 protein: CASSHWGTLAGGPKGYNEQFF

D gene: .
V gene: TRBV5-1
CDR3 protein: CASSWGEGTGAYEQYF

D gene: .
V gene: TRBV29-1
CDR3 protein: CSVESVLIGGKLFF

D gene: .
V gene: TRBV14
CDR3 protein: CASSSRGGSRADTQYF

D gene: .
V gene: TRBV6-6
CDR3 protein: CASKAGNEQYF

D gene: .
V gene: TRBV14
CDR3 protein: CASSQAGVELFF

D gene: TRBD2
V gene: TRBV19
CDR3 protein: CASSPGTSRETQYF

D gene: .
V gene: TRBV7-6
CDR3 protein: CASSLMRTDTQYF

D gene: .
V gene: TRBV2
CDR3 protein: CASVGRGEDTQYF

D gene: TRBD2
V gene: TRBV27
CDR3 protein: CASSPRASGAFGEQYF

D gene: .
V gene: TRBV23-1
CDR3 protein: CASSRFFRTSYEQYF

D gene: .
V gene: TRBV4-2
CDR3 protein: CASSQEADEQYF

D gene: .
V gene: TRBV28
CDR3 protein: CASSTGIIYEQYF

D gene: .
V gene: TRBV2
CDR3 protein: CASRVGQLSTRRYF

D gene: TRBD1
V gene: TRBV5-3
CDR3 protein: CARSLARQGARLWHEKLFF

D gene: .
V gene: TRBV10-1
CDR3 protein: CASSGGNTDTQYF

D gene: TRBD1
V gene: TRBV5-1
CDR3 protein: CASSRDRGNTEAFF

D gene: .
V gene: TRBV19
CDR3 protein: CASRMVGSYNEQFF

D gene: .
V gene: TRBV11-3
CDR3 protein: CASSTNAGTGAFF

D gene: TRBD1
V gene: TRBV6-1
CDR3 protein: CASSETGGYGYTF

D gene: TRBD1
V gene: TRBV6-1
CDR3 protein: CASLKGQGVGNTIYF

D gene: .
V gene: TRBV19
CDR3 protein: CASSIARDSEQFF

D gene: TRBD1
V gene: TRBV6-5
CDR3 protein: CASRPGTAGGTQYF

D gene: .
V gene: TRBV2
CDR3 protein: CASGTGRDQPQHF

D gene: .
V gene: TRBV4-1
CDR3 protein: CASSQVSVPNEKLFF

D gene: TRBD2
V gene: TRBV19
CDR3 protein: CASSTRTSAETQYF

D gene: .
V gene: TRBV25-1
CDR3 protein: CASSPAGVSGNTIYF

D gene: .
V gene: TRBV6-1
CDR3 protein: CASSSKRTTEAFF

D gene: .
V gene: TRBV6-5
CDR3 protein: CASRLGTYNSPLHF

D gene: .
V gene: TRBV6-1
CDR3 protein: CASSEDIYYGYTF

D gene: TRBD2
V gene: TRBV4-1
CDR3 protein: CASSQPGTSYYNEQFF

D gene: .
V gene: TRBV11-2
CDR3 protein: CASSNRFRGRVYNEQFF

D gene: TRBD1
V gene: TRBV7-9
CDR3 protein: CASSSDRGPKNIQYF

D gene: .
V gene: TRBV5-1
CDR3 protein: CASSLDYEQYF

D gene: .
V gene: TRBV30
CDR3 protein: CAGLVKGASGGYTF

D gene: TRBD1
V gene: TRBV6-5
CDR3 protein: CATTGGTEDEQYF

D gene: .
V gene: TRBV11-2
CDR3 protein: CASSPSGFPNEQFF

D gene: .
V gene: TRBV18
CDR3 protein: CASSPSAGGGYTF

D gene: .
V gene: TRBV19
CDR3 protein: CASTPQRGGEQFF

D gene: .
V gene: TRBV5-1
CDR3 protein: CASSTPGTANTEAFF

D gene: .
V gene: TRBV30
CDR3 protein: CACRDGPAKGYTF